A selection of T cell receptor beta chains follows, all from one sample in a study of blood T cell repertoires in COVID-19. The data were produced by immunoSEQ multiplex PCR, yet TCRdb's version contains in-frame clones alone and is incomplete. The repertoire includes 70,000 to 95,000 clones, 84% of them detected once, and around 13% sits in the top ten. Sequencing used peripheral blood. Receptor source: a human donor in a cohort sampled during active COVID-19. Each CDR3 is given with its conserved first and last residue. A D gene is named only where the DNA matches it firmly. The size of a clone is reported for some rows only, either as once, few or many, or as a class for expanded clones.

j_gene: TRBJ1-2; abundance: -; d_gene: -; v_gene: TRBV10-3; CDR3nt: TGTGCCATCAGTGGGGGTGTTGACAGTAACTATGGCTACACCTTC; CDR3aa: CAISGGVDSNYGYTF
j_gene: TRBJ1-5; abundance: once; d_gene: TRBD1; v_gene: TRBV2; CDR3nt: TGTGCCAGCAGTGAAGGTTTGGCAGGGGGTCAGCCCCAGCATTTT; CDR3aa: CASSEGLAGGQPQHF
j_gene: TRBJ1-5; abundance: few; d_gene: -; v_gene: TRBV7-8; CDR3nt: TGTGCCAGCAGCTTAGCCTCGAGAAATCAGCCCCAGCATTTT; CDR3aa: CASSLASRNQPQHF
j_gene: TRBJ1-5; abundance: -; d_gene: TRBD1; v_gene: TRBV4-2; CDR3nt: TGTGCCAGCAGCCAAGAACCGGGACAGGGTGGCAATCAGCCCCAGCATTTT; CDR3aa: CASSQEPGQGGNQPQHF
j_gene: TRBJ2-2; abundance: -; d_gene: -; v_gene: TRBV4-1; CDR3nt: TGCGCCAGCAGCCAACGAGGGAACGCGAACACCGGGGAGCTGTTTTTT; CDR3aa: CASSQRGNANTGELFF
j_gene: TRBJ2-4; abundance: -; d_gene: TRBD1; v_gene: TRBV19; CDR3nt: TGTGCCAGTAGTCGACAGGGATCCAAAAACATTCAGTACTTC; CDR3aa: CASSRQGSKNIQYF
j_gene: TRBJ2-7; abundance: -; d_gene: TRBD1; v_gene: TRBV3-1/TRBV3-2; CDR3nt: TGTGCCAGCAGCCAAGACCCCGGTGGTGGGACAGGGACCTACGAGCAGTACTTC; CDR3aa: CASSQDPGGGTGTYEQYF
j_gene: TRBJ1-5; abundance: -; d_gene: -; v_gene: TRBV27; CDR3nt: TGTGCCAGCACCTCCCTCAATCAGCCCCAGCATTTT; CDR3aa: CASTSLNQPQHF
j_gene: TRBJ2-3; abundance: -; d_gene: TRBD1; v_gene: TRBV5-6; CDR3nt: TGTGCCAGCAGGCCAGGGGGCTTTGGCCCAGATACGCAGTATTTT; CDR3aa: CASRPGGFGPDTQYF
j_gene: TRBJ1-2; abundance: -; d_gene: TRBD1; v_gene: TRBV27; CDR3nt: TGTGCCAGCAGTCCTGGACAGGGAGGGGAGTCCTATGGCTACACCTTC; CDR3aa: CASSPGQGGESYGYTF
j_gene: TRBJ1-1; abundance: -; d_gene: -; v_gene: TRBV19; CDR3nt: TGTGCCAGTAGTGCCCGGGGTAACACTGAAGCTTTCTTT; CDR3aa: CASSARGNTEAFF
j_gene: TRBJ1-2; abundance: -; d_gene: -; v_gene: TRBV11-1; CDR3nt: TGTGCCAGCAGCTTGGCCCCAGGGTATGGCTACACCTTC; CDR3aa: CASSLAPGYGYTF
j_gene: TRBJ2-7; abundance: -; d_gene: -; v_gene: TRBV19; CDR3nt: TGTGCCAGTAGTATTTGGCCTAGTGGGTCCTACGAGCAGTACTTC; CDR3aa: CASSIWPSGSYEQYF
j_gene: TRBJ1-5; abundance: -; d_gene: -; v_gene: TRBV2; CDR3nt: TGTGCCAGCAGTGAGGGGGGGGTTATTCAGCCCCAGCATTTT; CDR3aa: CASSEGGVIQPQHF
j_gene: TRBJ2-1; abundance: -; d_gene: TRBD2; v_gene: TRBV29-1; CDR3nt: TGCAGCGTGGGGAAGACTAGCGGGGTAAATGAGCAGTTCTTC; CDR3aa: CSVGKTSGVNEQFF
j_gene: TRBJ1-2; abundance: -; d_gene: -; v_gene: TRBV19; CDR3nt: TGTGCCAGTACGACTACGGGACTCTATGGCTACACCTTC; CDR3aa: CASTTTGLYGYTF
j_gene: TRBJ1-2; abundance: -; d_gene: TRBD1; v_gene: TRBV2; CDR3nt: TGTGCCAGCAGTGAATCCCGACAGGGGGATGTCTATGGCTACACCTTC; CDR3aa: CASSESRQGDVYGYTF
j_gene: TRBJ2-3; abundance: -; d_gene: -; v_gene: TRBV11-2; CDR3nt: TGTGCCAGCAGCCCTCTGACTATCACAGATACGCAGTATTTT; CDR3aa: CASSPLTITDTQYF
j_gene: TRBJ2-3; abundance: -; d_gene: -; v_gene: TRBV2; CDR3nt: TGTGCCACAGGGCGGTCCGTCGGCACAGATACGCAGTATTTT; CDR3aa: CATGRSVGTDTQYF
j_gene: TRBJ1-1; abundance: -; d_gene: -; v_gene: TRBV6-5; CDR3nt: TGTGCCAGCATTCCCCCAGGTGGTACCACTGAAGCTTTCTTT; CDR3aa: CASIPPGGTTEAFF
j_gene: TRBJ2-5; abundance: few; d_gene: -; v_gene: TRBV7-3; CDR3nt: TGTGCCAGCAGCTTAGGGGGGGCAAGGGAGACCCAGTACTTC; CDR3aa: CASSLGGARETQYF
j_gene: TRBJ1-2; abundance: -; d_gene: -; v_gene: TRBV7-2; CDR3nt: TGTGCCAGCAGCTTAAGACAGACTAACTATGGCTACACCTTC; CDR3aa: CASSLRQTNYGYTF
j_gene: TRBJ1-4; abundance: once; d_gene: -; v_gene: TRBV18; CDR3nt: TGTGCCAGCTCACCACTATCTCGCGGACAGACAAATGAAAAACTGTTTTTT; CDR3aa: CASSPLSRGQTNEKLFF
j_gene: TRBJ1-2; abundance: -; d_gene: TRBD1; v_gene: TRBV7-8; CDR3nt: TGTGCCAGCAGCTTACTGGGACAGGGGGGCGGGGGCTATGGCTACACCTTC; CDR3aa: CASSLLGQGGGGYGYTF
j_gene: TRBJ2-2; abundance: -; d_gene: -; v_gene: TRBV7-9; CDR3nt: TGTGCCAGCAGCTTAGAGCACTTTACCAACACCGGGGAGCTGTTTTTT; CDR3aa: CASSLEHFTNTGELFF
j_gene: TRBJ2-2; abundance: -; d_gene: -; v_gene: TRBV6-4; CDR3nt: TGTGCCAGCAGTGTTCTGGCCGAGAACACCGGGGAGCTGTTTTTT; CDR3aa: CASSVLAENTGELFF
j_gene: TRBJ1-1; abundance: -; d_gene: -; v_gene: TRBV19; CDR3nt: TGTGCCAGTAGTACTCGGGAGAACACTGAAGCTTTCTTT; CDR3aa: CASSTRENTEAFF
j_gene: TRBJ2-1; abundance: -; d_gene: TRBD2; v_gene: TRBV3-1/TRBV3-2; CDR3nt: TGTGCCAGCAGCCGAACTAGCGGGGGGGCCCATGAGCAGTTCTTC; CDR3aa: CASSRTSGGAHEQFF
j_gene: TRBJ2-3; abundance: once; d_gene: -; v_gene: TRBV9; CDR3nt: TGTGCCAGCAGCCCCCGGGGGGCGAGAACAGATACGCAGTATTTT; CDR3aa: CASSPRGARTDTQYF
j_gene: TRBJ1-4; abundance: -; d_gene: TRBD1; v_gene: TRBV25-1; CDR3nt: TGTGCCAGCAGTGGTCGACAGGGAACGGGTGAAAAACTGTTTTTT; CDR3aa: CASSGRQGTGEKLFF
j_gene: TRBJ2-5; abundance: -; d_gene: TRBD2; v_gene: TRBV5-4; CDR3nt: TGTGCCAGCAGCTTGAAGCTGGGGGGGTTCGGGGAGACCCAGTACTTC; CDR3aa: CASSLKLGGFGETQYF
j_gene: TRBJ2-4; abundance: -; d_gene: -; v_gene: TRBV5-1; CDR3nt: TGCGCCAGCAGCTTGGACTGGCGGGTAAGCGGGCCCAAAAACATTCAGTACTTC; CDR3aa: CASSLDWRVSGPKNIQYF
j_gene: TRBJ2-1; abundance: -; d_gene: TRBD1; v_gene: TRBV15; CDR3nt: TGTGCCACCAGCAGAGGACCGGGACAGGGAGGCGACAGGGCGCACAATGAGCAGTTCTTC; CDR3aa: CATSRGPGQGGDRAHNEQFF
j_gene: TRBJ2-1; abundance: -; d_gene: -; v_gene: TRBV5-1; CDR3nt: TGCGCCAGCAGCTTGGAAGGTACAGGTCTCAATGAGCAGTTCTTC; CDR3aa: CASSLEGTGLNEQFF
j_gene: TRBJ2-3; abundance: -; d_gene: TRBD2; v_gene: TRBV5-4; CDR3nt: TGTGCCAGCAGCCAACCTAGCGGGGGGGGCGAAGATACGCAGTATTTT; CDR3aa: CASSQPSGGGEDTQYF
j_gene: TRBJ2-5; abundance: -; d_gene: TRBD1; v_gene: TRBV18; CDR3nt: TGTGCCAGCTCACCGGACAGGTCGGCCCAAGAGACCCAGTACTTC; CDR3aa: CASSPDRSAQETQYF
j_gene: TRBJ2-7; abundance: -; d_gene: -; v_gene: TRBV9; CDR3nt: TGTGCCAGCAGCGTCGGGGGGCTCGCCTACGAGCAGTACTTC; CDR3aa: CASSVGGLAYEQYF
j_gene: TRBJ2-3; abundance: -; d_gene: TRBD1; v_gene: TRBV6-1; CDR3nt: TGTGCCAGCAGAGAAGACAACAGGGGGCGGGCAGATACGCAGTATTTT; CDR3aa: CASREDNRGRADTQYF
j_gene: TRBJ2-7; abundance: -; d_gene: TRBD2; v_gene: TRBV6-1; CDR3nt: TGTGCCAGCAGTGAAGGCTGGGAGGGCGAGCAGTACTTC; CDR3aa: CASSEGWEGEQYF
j_gene: TRBJ2-1; abundance: few; d_gene: -; v_gene: TRBV12-3/TRBV12-4; CDR3nt: TGTGCCAGCAGTTTATCACGCGGTGAGCAGTTCTTC; CDR3aa: CASSLSRGEQFF
j_gene: TRBJ2-2; abundance: once; d_gene: TRBD1; v_gene: TRBV2; CDR3nt: TGTGCCAGCAGTGAACGGACAGGGTCCACCGGGGAGCTGTTTTTT; CDR3aa: CASSERTGSTGELFF
j_gene: TRBJ2-1; abundance: -; d_gene: -; v_gene: TRBV6-1; CDR3nt: TGTGCCAGCAGTGAAGCGGGGGGGCCGAATGAGCAGTTCTTC; CDR3aa: CASSEAGGPNEQFF
j_gene: TRBJ2-5; abundance: once; d_gene: -; v_gene: TRBV24-1; CDR3nt: TGTGCCACCGGGCAGGGGGGCCCGGAGACCCAGTACTTC; CDR3aa: CATGQGGPETQYF
j_gene: TRBJ1-5; abundance: -; d_gene: -; v_gene: TRBV6-2/TRBV6-3; CDR3nt: TGTGCCAGCAGTTACACAGGGTCGGGACAGCCCCAGCATTTT; CDR3aa: CASSYTGSGQPQHF
j_gene: TRBJ2-7; abundance: -; d_gene: -; v_gene: TRBV18; CDR3nt: TGTGCCAGCTCACCGCTAGGTCACGGCTACGAGCAGTACTTC; CDR3aa: CASSPLGHGYEQYF
j_gene: TRBJ1-4; abundance: -; d_gene: -; v_gene: TRBV19; CDR3nt: TGTGCCAGTAGTATCCCTCGGGGAGGGAGTGAAAAACTGTTTTTT; CDR3aa: CASSIPRGGSEKLFF
j_gene: TRBJ2-2; abundance: -; d_gene: TRBD1; v_gene: TRBV28; CDR3nt: TGTGCCAGCAGTTCCCACCAGACAGGGGCGGCCGGGGAGCTGTTTTTT; CDR3aa: CASSSHQTGAAGELFF
j_gene: TRBJ2-2; abundance: -; d_gene: TRBD1; v_gene: TRBV6-5; CDR3nt: TGTGCCAGCAGTTACACAGGGGGAGGCACCGGGGAGCTGTTTTTT; CDR3aa: CASSYTGGGTGELFF
j_gene: TRBJ2-5; abundance: -; d_gene: TRBD2; v_gene: TRBV10-1; CDR3nt: TGCGCCAGCAGTGAGTCTTCGGGGAGGGGTCAAGAGACCCAGTACTTC; CDR3aa: CASSESSGRGQETQYF
j_gene: TRBJ1-1; abundance: -; d_gene: -; v_gene: TRBV19; CDR3nt: TGTGCCAGTAGTATGCCATGGACACGGAACCTGAACACTGAAGCTTTCTTT; CDR3aa: CASSMPWTRNLNTEAFF
j_gene: TRBJ1-6; abundance: few; d_gene: -; v_gene: TRBV18; CDR3nt: TGTGCCAGCTCACCCGTGGCTGCCTATAATTCACCCCTCCACTTT; CDR3aa: CASSPVAAYNSPLHF